The 19 T cell receptor beta chains below were found in one sample sequenced in a study of shared clonotypes between healthy human individuals. Profiling relied on immunoSEQ multiplex PCR, and the TCRdb table lists in-frame clones only, not all of them. Of about 990,000 clones listed, approximately 78% were seen once; the top ten hold around 0.61%. Sequenced: memory CD4+ T cells from PBMCs. Subset defined: CD45RA-negative fraction. These receptors all stem from a man aged 18 to 35 in good health. Some clones in this sample may be carry-over from other donors' samples.

Regarding this clone: A single base is all that separates this from a far larger clone, so a read error is likely. The same CDR3 can be traced to other DNA sequences in this sample. This chain uses TRBV28 with TRBJ1-5; no clear D gene. Germline V CDR1 and CDR2: MDHEN, SYDVKM. Trimming removed 3 bases at V and 7 bases at J, with 4 bases between. This CDR3 is 11 amino acids long. This chain's CDR3 is CASSFGQPQHF. The CDR3 DNA reads TGTGCCAGCAGTTTTGGACAGCCCCAGCATTTT.

This chain uses TRBV7-8 with TRBJ2-1; D perhaps matches TRBD2 (6 bases). V lost 4 bases, J lost 10 bases, and 29 bases lay in between. Germline V gene data show CDR1 as SGHVS and CDR2 as FQNEAQ. The CDR3 has 18 amino acids. The CDR3 region is CASSSGVLGGSKKLEQFF. CDR3 DNA sequence: TGTGCCAGCAGCTCTGGAGTATTGGGAGGCTCAAAAAAACTAGAGCAGTTCTTC.

This chain connects TRBV28 to TRBJ1-2, with D perhaps TRBD1 (6 bases). Between the trimmed V and J ends, which lost 10 bases and 4 bases, there was a span of 13 bases. The CDR3 consists of 12 residues. Germline assignment: CDR1 MDHEN and CDR2 SYDVKM. The CDR3: CATDRPLYGYTF. The CDR3 coding sequence is TGTGCCACAGACAGGCCGCTCTATGGCTACACCTTC.

The chain employs TRBV4-1 and TRBJ1-4, with 7 bases lining up with TRBD1. Germline CDR1 and CDR2: MGHRA and YSYEKL. The junction had 15 bases not matched to a gene; V was cut back by 3 bases and J by 8 bases. There are 17 residues in the CDR3. In DNA, the CDR3 is TGCGCCAGCAGCCAGGCCCCCAACAGGGGTTATGGAGAAAAACTGTTTTTT. This sequence encodes CASSQAPNRGYGEKLFF.

The chain links TRBV5-6 to TRBJ1-5; D might be TRBD1 (5 bases). The CDR3 covers 13 residues. CDR1 SGHDT and CDR2 YYEEEE come from the germline V gene. The V gene lost 4 bases and the J gene lost 9 bases, with 14 bases spanning the gap. Here the CDR3 DNA reads TGTGCCAGCAGCCCGGGGCAAGGGCGGCCCCAGCATTTT. Protein product: CASSPGQGRPQHF.

This chain links TRBV6-6 with TRBJ1-5; D gene uncertain. This CDR3 is built from 13 residues. V lost 7 bases, J lost 5 bases, and 12 bases lay in between. Germline-derived CDR1 and CDR2 are MNHNY and SVGAGI (reference sequence). CDR3: CASNTRPYQPQHF. CDR3 nucleotides: TGTGCCAGCAATACACGGCCCTATCAGCCCCAGCATTTT.

This clone was seen at least ten times. Other DNA sequences in the sample encode the same CDR3. This chain uses TRBV18 with TRBJ1-5; the D gene is possibly TRBD1 (6 bases). The CDR3 has 15 residues. Germline V gene lookup returns CDR1 KGHSH and CDR2 LQKENI. The V gene lost 3 bases and the J gene lost 1 base, with 10 bases spanning the gap. CDR3 DNA: TGTGCCAGCTCACCCATACAGGGAAGCAATCAGCCCCAGCATTTT. Amino acid sequence: CASSPIQGSNQPQHF.

V usage is TRBV18 and J usage is TRBJ2-5; D gene ambiguous. V was clipped by 0 bases and J by 2 bases, with 13 bases between them. Germline V gene sequence: CDR1 KGHSH, CDR2 LQKENI. The CDR3 runs 16 residues. The CDR3 coding sequence is TGTGCCAGCTCACCACCTTCGAGGCAGACGCAAGAGACCCAGTACTTC. Its translation is CASSPPSRQTQETQYF.

V gene TRBV7-6 combines with J gene TRBJ1-4; D uncertain. The V and J ends lost 2 bases and 4 bases respectively, with 11 bases between them. Germline-derived CDR1 and CDR2 are SGHVS and FNYEAQ. The CDR3 extends over 15 amino acids. CDR3 in amino acids: CASSLRIGYNEKLFF. The CDR3 bases are TGTGCCAGCAGCTTACGTATTGGTTATAATGAAAAACTGTTTTTT.

This clone was picked up one time. The chain combines TRBV11-2 with TRBJ1-3; D is uncertain. The CDR3 length is 16 residues. Germline V gene data show CDR1 as SGHAT and CDR2 as FQNNGV. V was cut by 0 bases and J by 4 bases, with 13 bases left in between. The CDR3: CASSLDAPGLGNTIYF. The CDR3 bases are TGTGCCAGCAGCTTAGATGCGCCTGGCCTGGGAAACACCATATATTTT.

This chain links TRBV6-5 with TRBJ1-2, with D maybe TRBD1 (5 bases). Per the germline V gene, CDR1 is MNHEY and CDR2 is SVGAGI. The CDR3 consists of 13 residues. Trimming shortened V by 6 bases and J by 2 bases, and 10 bases separated the two germline ends. In DNA, the CDR3 is TGTGCCAGCAGAGAGACAGTGAACTATGGCTACACCTTC. This encodes CASRETVNYGYTF.

The J gene is TRBJ1-3, the V gene TRBV7-9; TRBD1 is a possible D gene (5 bases). V lost 1 base to trimming and J lost 2 bases, with 12 bases between them. Per germline, CDR1 SEHNR and CDR2 FQNEAQ (reference sequence). This CDR3 contains 16 residues. The CDR3 spells CASSLGGTGPGNTIYF. The CDR3, as DNA: TGTGCCAGCAGCTTAGGAGGGACGGGACCTGGAAACACCATATATTTT.

The rearrangement joins TRBV10-2 to TRBJ2-7, with no clear D. The ends were cut back, 2 bases at V and 7 bases at J, with 6 bases in the middle. There are 11 residues in the CDR3. Germline CDR1 and CDR2: WSHSY and SAAADI. Written as DNA, the CDR3 is TGCGCCAGCAGTGAGGCCCTGGAGCAGTACTTC. This translates into CASSEALEQYF.

The gene calls are TRBV2 and TRBJ2-7; 10 bases match TRBD1. V trimming: 5 bases; J trimming: 3 bases; junction bases outside the gene matches: 4. CDR1 and CDR2 from the germline V gene are SNHLY and FYNNEI. This CDR3 is built from 14 residues. CDR3 sequence: CASSPGTGVYEQYF. CDR3 coding DNA: TGTGCCAGCAGTCCCGGGACAGGGGTCTACGAGCAGTACTTC.

The chain employs TRBV5-1 and TRBJ1-1; 7 positions match TRBD1. Germline values: CDR1 SGHRS, CDR2 YFSETQ. The CDR3 runs 14 residues. Trimming took 4 bases from V and 3 from J; bases not matched to a gene: 6. The CDR3 loop is CASSITGVDTEAFF. The CDR3 DNA follows: TGCGCCAGCAGCATAACAGGGGTCGACACTGAAGCTTTCTTT.

This clone appeared once. The J gene is TRBJ2-5, the V gene TRBV15; 10 bases agree with TRBD1. Per germline, CDR1 LNHNV and CDR2 YYDKDF (reference sequence). The CDR3 runs 17 residues. The junction had 12 bases not matched to a gene; V was cut back by 5 bases and J by 3 bases. As DNA, the CDR3 is TGTGCCACCAGCCGTAGGACAGGGGGAGAATTGAAAGAGACCCAGTACTTC. Translation gives CATSRRTGGELKETQYF.

This clone has a single count. The chain combines TRBV6-1 with TRBJ2-3, with 8 bases that match TRBD2. Germline V gives CDR1 MNHNS, CDR2 SASEGT. V lost 2 bases, J lost 0 bases, and 10 bases stayed unmatched. CDR3 length: 18 amino acids. CDR3 sequence (DNA): TGTGCCAGCAGTGAATTCGGGGGGGCAGGGCAAAGCACAGATACGCAGTATTTT. This encodes CASSEFGGAGQSTDTQYF.

The CDR3 sequence: CASSLTSGRSYEQYF. CDR3 DNA sequence: TGTGCCAGCAGCCTCACTAGCGGGAGGTCCTACGAGCAGTACTTC. The chain employs TRBV7-2 and TRBJ2-7; 12 nucleotides agree with TRBD2. The V segment lost 5 bases and the J segment 1 base; nucleotides outside the gene matches: 3. From germline, CDR1 is SGHTA and CDR2 FQGNSA. This CDR3 is 15 amino acids long. The full variable domain, completed using reference TRBV7-2 and TRBJ2-7, is GAGVSQSPSNKVTEKGKDVELRCDPISGHTALYWYRQSLGQGLEFLIYFQGNSAPDKSGLPSDRFSAERTGGSVSTLTIQRTQQEDSAVYLCASSLTSGRSYEQYFGPGTRLTVT.

The chain employs TRBV7-2 and TRBJ2-3, with 8 bases aligning to TRBD2. V lost 1 base, J lost 8 bases, and 5 bases stayed unmatched. Germline CDR1 and CDR2: SGHTA and FQGNSA. CDR3 length equals 14 residues. This CDR3 reads CASSLDGAGGTQYF. CDR3 bases: TGTGCCAGCAGCTTAGACGGTGCGGGAGGTACGCAGTATTTT.